These T cell receptor beta chains were read from a single sample in a study of T cells in Graves' hyperthyroidism and ophthalmopathy. Via MiXCR, TCRdb re-called the multiplex PCR reads, giving one row per CDR3 protein. The sample holds more than 550,000 distinct CDR3 sequences; 18% are singletons and the top ten take roughly 17%. Input material: blood. The source is a woman in her forties or fifties with Graves' hyperthyroidism that later progressed to Graves' ophthalmopathy. CDR3s include the opening cysteine and the closing phenylalanine or tryptophan. A D gene is named only where the DNA matches it firmly. Rows give clone size only sometimes, using once, few, many, or a class for an expanded clone.

v_gene: TRBV27
abundance: few
j_gene: TRBJ1-5
d_gene: .
CDR3nt: TGTGCCAGCAGTCTACACAGGGAGGGACAGCCCCAGCATTTT
CDR3aa: CASSLHREGQPQHF

v_gene: TRBV7-8
abundance: .
j_gene: TRBJ2-5
d_gene: .
CDR3nt: TGTGCCAGCAGCCCACGCGGGACGGTAGAGACCCAGTACTTC
CDR3aa: CASSPRGTVETQYF

v_gene: TRBV18
abundance: many
j_gene: TRBJ1-2
d_gene: .
CDR3nt: TGTGCCAGCTCACCGGAGGGGCCGAACTATGGCTACACCTTC
CDR3aa: CASSPEGPNYGYTF

v_gene: TRBV6-5
abundance: .
j_gene: TRBJ2-4
d_gene: .
CDR3nt: TGTGCCAGCAGTTACTTTACCAGGGGTCTAGCCAAAAACATTCAGTACTTC
CDR3aa: CASSYFTRGLAKNIQYF

v_gene: TRBV20-1
abundance: many
j_gene: TRBJ1-1
d_gene: .
CDR3nt: TGCAGAGCTAAACAGGGAGGCACTGAAGCTTTCTTT
CDR3aa: CRAKQGGTEAFF

v_gene: TRBV2
abundance: many
j_gene: TRBJ2-3
d_gene: TRBD1
CDR3nt: TGTGCCAGCGACAGGGATATGACAGATACGCAGTATTTT
CDR3aa: CASDRDMTDTQYF

v_gene: TRBV6-1
abundance: many
j_gene: TRBJ2-7
d_gene: TRBD1
CDR3nt: TGTGCCAGCAGGAGGGGTTCCGACAGGGAATCGTCCTACGAGCAGTACTTC
CDR3aa: CASRRGSDRESSYEQYF

v_gene: TRBV15
abundance: .
j_gene: TRBJ1-5
d_gene: .
CDR3nt: TGTGCCACCAGCATCCTCAATCAGCCCCAGCATTTT
CDR3aa: CATSILNQPQHF

v_gene: TRBV12-3/TRBV12-4
abundance: .
j_gene: TRBJ1-1
d_gene: .
CDR3nt: TGTGCCAGCAGTTTTGAAGTCGGAGGCGCCGGGAACACTGAAGCTTTCTTT
CDR3aa: CASSFEVGGAGNTEAFF

v_gene: TRBV3-1
abundance: .
j_gene: TRBJ2-6
d_gene: .
CDR3nt: TGTGCCAGCAGCCACGGCCCCTCTGGGGCCAACGTCCTGACTTTC
CDR3aa: CASSHGPSGANVLTF

v_gene: TRBV20-1
abundance: many
j_gene: TRBJ1-1
d_gene: .
CDR3nt: TGCAGTGCTAACCAGGGGCAGGGGTCTCTCGCTGAAGCTTTCTTT
CDR3aa: CSANQGQGSLAEAFF

v_gene: TRBV29-1
abundance: .
j_gene: TRBJ1-1
d_gene: .
CDR3nt: TGCAGAGTCGACATGTCTCAGAACACTGAAGCTTTCTTT
CDR3aa: CRVDMSQNTEAFF

v_gene: TRBV7-9
abundance: few
j_gene: TRBJ2-1
d_gene: TRBD2
CDR3nt: TGTGCCAGCAATACACTAGCGGGACCAAATGAGCAGTTCTTC
CDR3aa: CASNTLAGPNEQFF

v_gene: TRBV20-1
abundance: .
j_gene: TRBJ2-1
d_gene: TRBD2
CDR3nt: TGCAGTGCTAGTTTAGCGGGGGGGCGTTACAATGAGCAGTTCTTC
CDR3aa: CSASLAGGRYNEQFF

v_gene: TRBV12-3/TRBV12-4
abundance: .
j_gene: TRBJ2-2
d_gene: TRBD2
CDR3nt: TGTGCCAGCAGCGGGGGGGTCGGGGAGCTGTTTTTT
CDR3aa: CASSGGVGELFF

v_gene: TRBV12-3/TRBV12-4
abundance: many
j_gene: TRBJ1-1
d_gene: .
CDR3nt: TGTGCCAGCAGTTTAGCGGGGGGGGCGAACACTGAAGCTTTCTTT
CDR3aa: CASSLAGGANTEAFF

v_gene: TRBV3-1
abundance: many
j_gene: TRBJ1-1
d_gene: .
CDR3nt: TGTGCCAGCAGCCGCCGGGACACCACTGGGGAGGCTTTCTTT
CDR3aa: CASSRRDTTGEAFF